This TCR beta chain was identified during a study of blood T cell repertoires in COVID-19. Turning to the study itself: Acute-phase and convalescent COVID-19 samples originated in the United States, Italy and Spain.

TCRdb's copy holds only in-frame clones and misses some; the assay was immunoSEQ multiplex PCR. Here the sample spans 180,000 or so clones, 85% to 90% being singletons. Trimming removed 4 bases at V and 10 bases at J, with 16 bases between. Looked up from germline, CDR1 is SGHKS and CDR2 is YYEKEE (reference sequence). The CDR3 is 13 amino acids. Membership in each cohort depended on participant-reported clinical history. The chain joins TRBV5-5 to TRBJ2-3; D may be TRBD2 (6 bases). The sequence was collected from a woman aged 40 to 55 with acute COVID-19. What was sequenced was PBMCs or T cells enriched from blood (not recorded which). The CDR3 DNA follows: TGTGCCAGCAGCCAGTCCCGGGAGCGCGCGCAGTATTTT. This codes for CASSQSRERAQYF.